Listed below are T cell receptor beta chains from one sample, sequenced in a study of control samples from healthy donors and cancer patients. TCRdb's copy holds only in-frame clones and misses some; the assay was immunoSEQ multiplex PCR. The repertoire holds about 110,000 clones, about 80% seen once, with under 8.5% in the top ten. Sequenced: blood. The receptors stem from a young man in good health. CDR3s include the opening cysteine and the closing phenylalanine or tryptophan. D genes are given only for firm matches. Not all rows give a size; the values are once, few, many and, for expanded clones, a class.

d_call j_call v_call clone_size cdr3_nt cdr3_aa
TRBD1 TRBJ2-7 TRBV7-9 - TGTGCCAGCAGCTTGGGACAGGTTAGCTACGAGCAGTACTTC CASSLGQVSYEQYF
TRBD1 TRBJ1-2 TRBV9 - TGTGCCAGCAGCTTGAGAGACAGGGATGGCTACACCTTC CASSLRDRDGYTF
TRBD1 TRBJ2-1 TRBV5-3 - TGTGCCAGAAGCCGGGACAGGGGGCTCAATACCTACAATGAGCAGTTCTTC CARSRDRGLNTYNEQFF
TRBD2 TRBJ2-7 TRBV30 - TGTGCCTGGACATTAAATTCGGGGGGCTCCTACGAGCAGTACTTC CAWTLNSGGSYEQYF
- TRBJ2-4 TRBV6-4 - TGTGCCAGCAGTGACTCAGGGTTAGGCATTCAGTACTTC CASSDSGLGIQYF
- TRBJ2-5 TRBV11-2 few TGTGCCAGCAGCGGCGGGATCCAAGAGACCCAGTACTTC CASSGGIQETQYF
- TRBJ1-1 TRBV4-3 - TGCGCCAGCAGCCGGAACAGCGGAAAGAACACTGAAGCTTTCTTT CASSRNSGKNTEAFF
- TRBJ2-2 TRBV27 - TGTGCCAGCAGGAGGGGCAGGGGGGCCACCGGGGAGCTGTTTTTT CASRRGRGATGELFF
- TRBJ1-1 TRBV7-2 - TGTGCCAGCAGCTTCGGGGGGCGAGCTTTCTTT CASSFGGRAFF
- TRBJ1-3 TRBV18 - TGTGCCAGCTCACCCCTTCCAAGACAGGAGAGCTCTGGAAACACCATATATTTT CASSPLPRQESSGNTIYF
- TRBJ2-2 TRBV27 - TGTGCCAGCCCAATGTCGAGGGGGGAGCTGTTTTTT CASPMSRGELFF
- TRBJ2-4 TRBV5-5 - TGTGCCAGCAGCTTGGGTAACATTCAGTACTTC CASSLGNIQYF
TRBD1 TRBJ1-2 TRBV7-9 - TGTGCCAGCAGCTTAACAGGGGACTATGGCTACACCTTC CASSLTGDYGYTF
TRBD2 TRBJ2-2 TRBV7-9 - TGTGCCAGCAGCTTTGTCCCGGGACTAGTTCCCGGGGAGCTGTTTTTT CASSFVPGLVPGELFF
TRBD1 TRBJ1-2 TRBV7-6 few TGTGCCAGCAGCCTTTGGACAGGGGATGACGGCTACACCTTC CASSLWTGDDGYTF
TRBD1 TRBJ2-5 TRBV18 - TGTGCCAGCTCACCAAGACAGGGGATGGTTGAGACCCAGTACTTC CASSPRQGMVETQYF
- TRBJ2-3 TRBV12-3/TRBV12-4 - TGTGCCAGCAGTCTAACCGGGACGTCGACGCAGTATTTT CASSLTGTSTQYF
- TRBJ1-5 TRBV6-5 - TGTGCCAGCAGGGGTCCGGGACCGGGGCATTTT CASRGPGPGHF
TRBD1 TRBJ1-1 TRBV29-1 - TGCAGCGTCCTGGCACAGGGGGGGAACACTGAAGCTTTCTTT CSVLAQGGNTEAFF
- TRBJ2-3 TRBV9 - TGTGCCAGCAGCCGAACTGGGGGTTACACAGATACGCAGTATTTT CASSRTGGYTDTQYF
- TRBJ1-1 TRBV19 - TGTGCCAGTAGTATACAGGCTTATCCGAGTGAAGCTTTCTTT CASSIQAYPSEAFF
TRBD1 TRBJ2-1 TRBV7-9 once TGTGCCAGCAGCCAATTCGGAGGGACAGGGTGGCATGAGCAGTTCTTC CASSQFGGTGWHEQFF
- TRBJ1-2 TRBV19 - TGTGCCAGTAGTATAGACTCTCTTCGCCGGGGCTACACCTTC CASSIDSLRRGYTF
- TRBJ1-5 TRBV30 - TGTGCCTGGAGTGTGATCCGGCATCAGCCCCAGCATTTT CAWSVIRHQPQHF
TRBD1 TRBJ2-7 TRBV4-1 once TGCGCCAGCAGCTCGGACAGGTCCTACGAGCAGTACTTC CASSSDRSYEQYF
- TRBJ1-2 TRBV2 few TGTGCCAGCACCGAACTTTGGGAGTATGGCTACACCTTC CASTELWEYGYTF
- TRBJ1-6 TRBV4-3 - TGCGCCAGCAGCCAAGGAGGGGGAAGCGTTTCACCCCTCCACTTT CASSQGGGSVSPLHF
- TRBJ1-1 TRBV11-2 once TGTGCCAGCAGCTTAGTACGGGGTCTTTCCTCGAACACTGAAGCTTTCTTT CASSLVRGLSSNTEAFF
TRBD1 TRBJ2-7 TRBV18 - TGTGCCAGCTCACCACCCGGGGCAGGGGGAATCGGCGAGCAGTACTTC CASSPPGAGGIGEQYF
TRBD1 TRBJ2-1 TRBV6-5 - TGTGCCAGCAGTTCGGACAGGGGGTTCAATGAGCAGTTCTTC CASSSDRGFNEQFF
- TRBJ2-1 TRBV28 - TGTGCCAGCAGTCCAAGCAGATACAATGAGCAGTTCTTC CASSPSRYNEQFF
- TRBJ1-2 TRBV5-6 - TGTGCCAGCAGCTTGTATGGGGCACATGGCTACACCTTC CASSLYGAHGYTF
- TRBJ1-1 TRBV19 - TGTGCCAGTAGTCCGTTGTACAGGAACACTGAAGCTTTCTTT CASSPLYRNTEAFF
- TRBJ2-3 TRBV7-2 - TGTGCCAGCAGCTTAGTACCAGATACGCAGTATTTT CASSLVPDTQYF
TRBD2 TRBJ2-3 TRBV11-1 - TGTGCCAGCAGCTTACAAGCGGGGGGGGATACGCAGTATTTT CASSLQAGGDTQYF
TRBD1 TRBJ1-4 TRBV15 few TGTGCCACCAGCAGGAAAAAGCGGACAGGGGGCGATGAAAAACTGTTTTTT CATSRKKRTGGDEKLFF
- TRBJ2-2 TRBV24-1 once TGTGCCACCAGTGATTTCAAGAACACCGGGGAGCTGTTTTTT CATSDFKNTGELFF
- TRBJ1-6 TRBV30 once TGTGCCTGGAAGTTCTCCGAAGATTCACCCCTCCACTTT CAWKFSEDSPLHF
- TRBJ1-6 TRBV28 - TGTGCCAGCAGTTTAATATCCTCCTCGTGGAATTCACCCCTCCACTTT CASSLISSSWNSPLHF
- TRBJ1-3 TRBV28 - TGTGCCAGCAGGCCCCCACTTGGCTCTGGAAACACCATATATTTT CASRPPLGSGNTIYF
TRBD1 TRBJ2-3 TRBV11-2 - TGTGCCAGCAGCTTAGTTTATGGGTACAGGGGGCCGACAGATACGCAGTATTTT CASSLVYGYRGPTDTQYF
TRBD2 TRBJ2-1 TRBV6-4 - TGTGCCAGCAGTGAGACTAGCGGGGCCTACAATGAGCAGTTCTTC CASSETSGAYNEQFF
- TRBJ1-2 TRBV15 - TGTGCCACCAGCAGTTTAAGGGGAGTTACTAACTATGGCTACACCTTC CATSSLRGVTNYGYTF
TRBD2 TRBJ2-1 TRBV9 - TGTGCCAGCAGCGTAGGGGCTAGCGGGGCACATGAGCAGTTCTTC CASSVGASGAHEQFF
TRBD2 TRBJ2-7 TRBV7-8 - TGTGCCAGCACCCCACCCAGCGGGGGTTCCTACGAGCAGTACTTC CASTPPSGGSYEQYF
TRBD1 TRBJ1-1 TRBV11-2 - TGTGCCAGCAGCTTAAGCAGGGGGCACACTGAAGCTTTCTTT CASSLSRGHTEAFF
- TRBJ2-4 TRBV7-2 once TGTGCCAGCAGCTTAGACGGGGCCTGGGGCATTCAGTACTTC CASSLDGAWGIQYF
- TRBJ1-5 TRBV28 - TGTGCCAGCAGTTTGGACCAGCCCCAGCATTTT CASSLDQPQHF
- TRBJ1-2 TRBV7-8 - TGTGCCAGCAGCTTAATACGACAGGCTGTTAACTATGGCTACACCTTC CASSLIRQAVNYGYTF
TRBD2 TRBJ2-5 TRBV5-6 - TGTGCCAGCAGCCCCTCCGGGGGGTTACAAGAGACCCAGTACTTC CASSPSGGLQETQYF
TRBD1 TRBJ1-5 TRBV7-8 - TGTGCCAGCAGCGTCGACAGGGAGGGGCAGCCCCAGCATTTT CASSVDREGQPQHF
- TRBJ1-5 TRBV2 few TGTGCCAGCGGGTTGACAGGATCTAGCAATCAGCCCCAGCATTTT CASGLTGSSNQPQHF
- TRBJ2-7 TRBV18 - TGTGCCAGCTCAACTTCCGGGACGAAGCAAGTCTACGAGCAGTACTTC CASSTSGTKQVYEQYF
TRBD2 TRBJ2-3 TRBV12-5 once TGTGCTAGTGGTTTGTCGGGGGGAGGGGATACGCAGTATTTT CASGLSGGGDTQYF
- TRBJ2-7 TRBV7-9 - TGTGCCAGCAGCTTTCAACGGGGGTCCTACGAGCAGTACTTC CASSFQRGSYEQYF
- TRBJ1-1 TRBV25-1 many TGTGCCAGCAGTGAATATTCCCGTGAAGCTTTCTTT CASSEYSREAFF